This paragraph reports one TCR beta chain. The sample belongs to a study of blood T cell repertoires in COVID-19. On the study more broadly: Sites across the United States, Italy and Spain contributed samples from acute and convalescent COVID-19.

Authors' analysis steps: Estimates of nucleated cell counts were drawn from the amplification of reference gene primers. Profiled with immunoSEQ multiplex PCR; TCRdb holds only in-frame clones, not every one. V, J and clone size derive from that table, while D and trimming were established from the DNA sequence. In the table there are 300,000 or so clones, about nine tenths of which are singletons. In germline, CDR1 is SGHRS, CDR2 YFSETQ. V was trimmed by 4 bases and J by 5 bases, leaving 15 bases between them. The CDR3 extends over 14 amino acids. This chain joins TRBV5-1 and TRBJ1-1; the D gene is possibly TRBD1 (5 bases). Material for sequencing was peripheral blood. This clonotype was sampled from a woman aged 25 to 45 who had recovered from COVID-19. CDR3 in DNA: TGCGCCAGCAGCGGGAGGGGACTGTTGACTGAAGCTTTCTTT. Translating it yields CASSGRGLLTEAFF.